One T cell receptor beta chain is described in this entry. Antigen unknown. This sample was included in a study of cytomegalovirus exposure and HLA in healthy donors. Study overall: In an earlier analysis, approximately 120 million unique TCR beta sequences were found from about 179 million T cells.

V was clipped by 1 base and J by 5 bases; unmatched bases: 1. The CDR3 has 13 residues. Per the germline V gene, CDR1 is SGHVS and CDR2 is FNYEAQ. Use of 60 Vbeta and 13 Jbeta primers characterized the PCR. Sequencing was performed with immunoSEQ multiplex PCR; in TCRdb, only in-frame clones are kept and a portion is missing. Counted here are some 170,000 clones, around three quarters occurring once; the ten biggest clones make up roughly 1.9%. Study-level results: Earlier findings revealed that most TCR beta V segments proved productive either about 87% or about 30% of the time. Upon later analysis, TCR association rates were observed to vary by HLA locus, being highest for DRB1 and lowest for HLA-C. For cytomegalovirus status, the classifier reportedly gave diagnoses with high specificity and sensitivity.

The clonotype originates from a man aged 40-55 years in good health and CMV-seronegative. Sequencing used PBMCs. The chain combines TRBV7-6 with TRBJ2-7; 8 nucleotides match TRBD2. The CDR3 is CASSLGRGDEQYF. The CDR3 DNA is TGTGCCAGCAGCTTAGGGCGGGGGGACGAGCAGTACTTC.